These T cell receptor beta chains were read from a single sample in a study of blood T cell repertoires in COVID-19. This table comes from immunoSEQ multiplex PCR, and its TCRdb copy is limited to in-frame clones, with some not included. Of around 100,000 clones listed, roughly 87% were seen once; the top ten hold approximately 7%. Sequencing input: peripheral blood. These receptors came from a man aged 25-40 years in a cohort sampled during active COVID-19. The CDR3 runs from the conserved cysteine through the conserved F or W. Fields, in order: clone size, D gene, J gene, V gene, CDR3 DNA, CDR3 protein. D genes are given only for firm matches. Clone sizes are given selectively: once, few, many, or a class where the clone is expanded.

>NA|NA|TRBJ2-3|TRBV3-1/TRBV3-2
TGTGCCAGCAGCCCATATACGCAGTATTTT
CASSPYTQYF
>NA|TRBD2|TRBJ2-3|TRBV27
TGTGCCAGCAGTCCACGGACTAGCGGGGGGGCACTGACAGATACGCAGTATTTT
CASSPRTSGGALTDTQYF
>NA|NA|TRBJ2-4|TRBV7-8
TGTGCCAGCAGCTTAGTGGCGTCCAGGGTGAGAAACATTCAGTACTTC
CASSLVASRVRNIQYF
>NA|TRBD2|TRBJ2-5|TRBV10-3
TGTGCCACCCAGCGGGGGGGGCAAGAGACCCAGTACTTC
CATQRGGQETQYF
>NA|TRBD2|TRBJ2-1|TRBV27
TGTGCCAGCAGTTCCCTCGCGGGGCGGGGGGCCCATCGCTCCTACAATGAGCAGTTCTTC
CASSSLAGRGAHRSYNEQFF
>NA|NA|TRBJ2-1|TRBV5-4
TGTGCCAGCAGCTTGGCCGGCGGTAGCGGCTTGGTTGAGCAGTTCTTC
CASSLAGGSGLVEQFF
>NA|TRBD1|TRBJ2-7|TRBV19
TGTGCCAGTAGTAACGGGGACAGGGGTCCTCCCTACGAGCAGTACTTC
CASSNGDRGPPYEQYF
>NA|NA|TRBJ2-1|TRBV5-6
TGTGCCAGCAGCTCACGGACTGCCTTCAATGAGCAGTTCTTC
CASSSRTAFNEQFF
>NA|NA|TRBJ2-5|TRBV6-5
TGTGCCAGCAGTACCCGGACAGTTAGACAAGAGACCCAGTACTTC
CASSTRTVRQETQYF
>NA|TRBD2|TRBJ2-5|TRBV6-1
TGTGCCAGCAGTGCGGCTAGCGGGGGGGTACAAGAGACCCAGTACTTC
CASSAASGGVQETQYF
>many|NA|TRBJ2-7|TRBV10-3
TGTGCCATCAGTGATCGGTTGGGGCCCTACGAGCAGTACTTC
CAISDRLGPYEQYF
>NA|NA|TRBJ1-3|TRBV13
TGTGCCAGCAGCTTGCAGGCTGGAAACACCATATATTTT
CASSLQAGNTIYF
>NA|TRBD1|TRBJ1-1|TRBV6-5
TGTGCCAGCAGACTCAGCCCAGGGGGCACTGAAGCTTTCTTT
CASRLSPGGTEAFF
>NA|NA|TRBJ2-7|TRBV2
TGTGCCAGCAGTGAAGGCCTGCAGGCGCGGGGACGCTCCTACGAGCAGTACTTC
CASSEGLQARGRSYEQYF
>NA|TRBD1|TRBJ1-4|TRBV19
TGTGCCAGTAGTCTGGGACAGGGTAGGGCAACTAATGAAAAACTGTTTTTT
CASSLGQGRATNEKLFF
>NA|TRBD1|TRBJ1-5|TRBV19
TGTGCCAGTAGTACTGGACAGGCGCCCAATCAGCCCCAGCATTTT
CASSTGQAPNQPQHF
>NA|TRBD1|TRBJ2-7|TRBV5-4
TGTGCCAGCAGCTCGGCCGACAGGGGAGGTCACGAGCAGTACTTC
CASSSADRGGHEQYF
>NA|NA|TRBJ2-7|TRBV6-6
TGTGCCAGCAACAGGGTCCCCTACGAGCAGTACTTC
CASNRVPYEQYF
>NA|NA|TRBJ2-1|TRBV6-1
TGTGCCAGCAGTGAAGCACTCTTATACTCCTACAATGAGCAGTTCTTC
CASSEALLYSYNEQFF
>NA|NA|TRBJ2-1|TRBV3-1/TRBV3-2
TGTGCCAGCAGCCTCAGGGTGTCCTACAATGAGCAGTTCTTC
CASSLRVSYNEQFF
>medium-sized|NA|TRBJ1-2|TRBV2
TGTGCCAGCAGTGAGACTCCGGGGGATAACTATGGCTACACCTTC
CASSETPGDNYGYTF
>NA|NA|TRBJ2-3|TRBV10-1
TGCGCCAGCAGTGATGGAGAAGCTGCAGATACGCAGTATTTT
CASSDGEAADTQYF
>NA|NA|TRBJ2-1|TRBV7-6
TGTGCCAGCAGCTTAACAGGGGGGGCTGCTTTGTCCTACAATGAGCAGTTCTTC
CASSLTGGAALSYNEQFF
>once|TRBD1|TRBJ2-7|TRBV7-2
TGTGCCAGCAGCCCAGGGGGCTACGAGCAGTACTTC
CASSPGGYEQYF
>NA|NA|TRBJ2-7|TRBV27
TGTGCCAGCTGCCGTGGAGGGGTCGAGCAGTACTTC
CASCRGGVEQYF
>NA|NA|TRBJ2-5|TRBV5-1
TGCGCCAGCAGCCCGGGCGGGCTAAACCAAGAGACCCAGTACTTC
CASSPGGLNQETQYF
>NA|TRBD1|TRBJ2-2|TRBV7-8
TGTGCCAGCAGCCAAGGACAGGGTAAAGGATCCGGGGAGCTGTTTTTT
CASSQGQGKGSGELFF
>NA|NA|TRBJ1-2|TRBV9
TGTGCCAGCAGTGATAAGGGAGTATCTGGCTACACCTTC
CASSDKGVSGYTF
>NA|TRBD2|TRBJ2-1|TRBV13
TGTGCCAGCTCCTCCCACACTAGCGGGGGCCTGAATGAGCAGTTCTTC
CASSSHTSGGLNEQFF
>NA|TRBD1|TRBJ2-7|TRBV18
TGTGCCAGCTCACCCGGGACAGTCAACTCCTACGAGCAGTACTTC
CASSPGTVNSYEQYF
>few|NA|TRBJ1-1|TRBV7-9
TGTGCCAGCAGCTTAGGGGTGTGGGGCTTGAACACTGAAGCTTTCTTT
CASSLGVWGLNTEAFF
>NA|NA|TRBJ2-1|TRBV7-6
TGTGCCAGCAGCAAAACCGGGACACCGAGCTACAATGAGCAGTTCTTC
CASSKTGTPSYNEQFF
>NA|NA|TRBJ2-5|TRBV5-5
TGTGCCAGCAGCGTACAGGGTATCGGAGAGACCCAGTACTTC
CASSVQGIGETQYF
>NA|NA|TRBJ2-1|TRBV30
TGTGCCTGGAGTGGCGGGAAGGTATACAATGAGCAGTTCTTC
CAWSGGKVYNEQFF
>NA|TRBD2|TRBJ2-3|TRBV14
TGTGCCAGCAGCCAAGCGACTAGCGGGCCTAGCACAGATACGCAGTATTTT
CASSQATSGPSTDTQYF
>NA|NA|TRBJ2-1|TRBV6-6
TGTGCCAGCAGTCAACAGGACCCTCCCTACAATGAGCAGTTCTTC
CASSQQDPPYNEQFF
>NA|TRBD2|TRBJ2-7|TRBV6-5
TGTGCCAGCAGAATAGCGGGGGGAAGCTCCTACGAGCAGTACTTC
CASRIAGGSSYEQYF
>NA|NA|TRBJ2-6|TRBV10-3
TGTGCCATCTCCACAGAAGCTGGGGCCAACGTCCTGACTTTC
CAISTEAGANVLTF
>once|TRBD2|TRBJ2-7|TRBV19
TGTGCCAGTAGTATTGCGGGGGGCCGCGAGGGCGAGCAGTACTTC
CASSIAGGREGEQYF
>few|TRBD1|TRBJ1-5|TRBV2
TGTGCCAGCAGTGAATCAGGGGGTAATCAGCCCCAGCATTTT
CASSESGGNQPQHF
>NA|NA|TRBJ1-6|TRBV7-9
TGTGCCAGCAGCTTAGGGCTGACAGCAAATTCACCCCTCCACTTT
CASSLGLTANSPLHF
>NA|TRBD1|TRBJ2-5|TRBV7-2
TGTGCCAGCAGCGCGGGACAGGGCTGGGAGACCCAGTACTTC
CASSAGQGWETQYF
>NA|TRBD1|TRBJ1-5|TRBV30
TGTGCCGCCTCACAGGGGATGGGGGGCAATCAGCCCCAGCATTTT
CAASQGMGGNQPQHF
>few|TRBD1|TRBJ2-7|TRBV10-2
TGCGCCAGCAATCCGGACAGGACCACCTACGAGCAGTACTTC
CASNPDRTTYEQYF
>NA|TRBD2|TRBJ2-2|TRBV2
TGTGCCAGCAGTTCCCTAGCGGGGGTTACCGGGGAGCTGTTTTTT
CASSSLAGVTGELFF
>NA|TRBD1|TRBJ1-1|TRBV23-1
TGCGCCAGCGCCGGACAGGGAGTGACTTTCTTT
CASAGQGVTFF
>NA|NA|TRBJ1-2|TRBV7-3
TGTGCCAGCAGAATGACAGCTAACTATGGCTACACCTTC
CASRMTANYGYTF
>NA|NA|TRBJ1-5|TRBV21-1
TGTGCCAGCAGCAAAGTGGCAGGGGGCCCACCCAGCAATCAGCCCCAGCATTTT
CASSKVAGGPPSNQPQHF
>NA|TRBD1|TRBJ2-1|TRBV19
TGTGCCAGTAGTCCGAACTCACAACAGGGGATTACAAATGAGCAGTTCTTC
CASSPNSQQGITNEQFF
>medium-sized|TRBD1|TRBJ1-5|TRBV2
TGTGCCAGCAGCCGCTTACAGGGGGCGGAACAGCCCCAGCATTTT
CASSRLQGAEQPQHF